One and the same sample provided the 19 T cell receptor beta chains below, sequenced in a study of CD8+CD57+ T cells in acquired aplastic anemia. The template for TCR beta VDJ and CDR3 sequence profiling was genomic DNA. Each CDR3 protein is one row after TCRdb ran MiXCR on the reads. The table lists 100,000 to 150,000 distinct CDR3 sequences, 48% of them singletons. The sample taken for sequencing was sorted CD4+, CD8+, or CD8+CD57+ T cells (not recorded which) from PBMCs. The source is a human donor in good health, serving as a control.

This clonotype has a handful of counts. This chain links TRBV10-3 with TRBJ1-2; D ambiguous. The CDR3 has 15 amino acids. Trimming removed 0 bases at V and 0 bases at J, with 8 bases between. Germline V gene sequence: CDR1 ENHRY, CDR2 SYGVKD. The CDR3 loop is CAISESGLSNYGYTF. The CDR3 nucleotides read TGTGCCATCAGTGAGTCGGGTCTTTCTAACTATGGCTACACCTTC.

A word on this clonotype: A much larger clonotype is one base distant, so this may be a read error. The V gene is TRBV2, the J gene TRBJ2-3; D possibly corresponds to TRBD1 (5 bases). This CDR3 has 14 amino acids. Germline CDR1 and CDR2: SNHLY and FYNNEI. V was pared by 5 bases and J by 2 bases, with 11 bases between. DNA of the CDR3: TGTGCCAGCAGTTACCAAGGGGACACAGATACGCAGTATTTT. Protein product: CASSYQGDTDTQYF.

V gene TRBV20-1 combines with J gene TRBJ2-5; TRBD2 matches at 14 bases. The V gene's germline CDR1 is DFQATT and CDR2 SNEGSKA (reference sequence). The CDR3 is made up of 14 amino acids. Trimming at V came to 6 bases and at J to 5 bases, leaving 5 bases not matched to a gene. For the CDR3, the DNA is TGCAGTGCCGGACTAGCGGGGGGAGTGGAGACCCAGTACTTC. Amino acid sequence: CSAGLAGGVETQYF.

The gene calls are TRBV29-1 and TRBJ1-3; D ambiguous. The V end was cut by 6 bases, the J end by 9 bases, with 18 bases between. This CDR3 has 13 residues. Per the germline V gene, CDR1 is SQVTM and CDR2 is ANQGSEA. CDR3 protein: CSVMAPLSSTIYF. The CDR3 DNA follows: TGCAGCGTGATGGCCCCCTTATCGAGCACCATATATTTT.

There are a few counts of this clonotype. The chain has TRBV29-1 and TRBJ2-5; 8 bases fit TRBD1. Germline V gene data show CDR1 as SQVTM and CDR2 as ANQGSEA. The CDR3 is 15 amino acids. The ends lost 6 bases at V and 0 bases at J; junction bases unmatched: 9. CDR3 sequence (DNA): TGCAGCGTCCGGACGGGACAGGTGTACCAAGAGACCCAGTACTTC. Residues: CSVRTGQVYQETQYF.

This clonotype was picked up many times. The rearrangement uses TRBV11-3 and TRBJ2-5; 8 nucleotides match TRBD1. V lost 3 bases, J lost 7 bases, and 4 bases stayed unmatched. This CDR3 spans 13 amino acids. Germline CDR1 reads SGHNT; CDR2 reads YENEEA. Here the CDR3 DNA reads TGTGCCAGCAGCTTCCGGACAGGGCGGACCCAGTACTTC. This codes for CASSFRTGRTQYF. The full variable domain, completed using reference TRBV11-3 and TRBJ2-5, is EAGVVQSPRYKIIEKKQPVAFWCNPISGHNTLYWYLQNLGQGPELLIRYENEEAVDDSQLPKDRFSAERLKGVDSTLKIQPAELGDSAVYLCASSFRTGRTQYFGPGTRLLVL.

In its sample, this clonotype was seen many times. V and J are TRBV6-1 and TRBJ1-2; maybe TRBD1 (6 bases). The CDR3 runs to 14 residues. Trimming removed 6 bases at V and 8 bases at J, with 19 bases between. Per germline, CDR1 MNHNS and CDR2 SASEGT. The CDR3 nucleotides read TGTGCCAGCAGACGACAGGAAAAAACCCAAGGCTACACCTTC. This sequence encodes CASRRQEKTQGYTF.

The chain carries TRBV11-3 and TRBJ1-2, with D unresolved. The germline V gene has CDR1 SGHNT and CDR2 YENEEA. Between the trimmed V and J ends, which lost 6 bases and 4 bases, there was a span of 18 bases. This CDR3 comprises 15 residues. The CDR3 loop reads CASRPSGLAVYGYTF. CDR3 sequence (DNA): TGTGCCAGCAGACCCTCGGGGTTAGCGGTCTATGGCTACACCTTC.

There are many counts of this clonotype. A read error may produce the germline difference seen at one junction end. The chain recombines TRBV4-3 with TRBJ1-2; 7 nucleotides agree with TRBD1. The CDR3 runs 16 residues. Germline V gives CDR1 LGHNA, CDR2 YSLEER. CDR3 loop: CSSSQDRGGSNYGYTF. The CDR3 coding sequence is TGCTCCAGCAGCCAAGATAGAGGGGGCAGCAACTATGGCTACACCTTC.

This clonotype showed up just once. The V gene is TRBV6-5, the J gene TRBJ1-5; a possible D gene is TRBD1 (5 bases). Trimming pared 2 bases from V and 1 base from J, leaving 9 bases between. The CDR3 consists of 15 residues. Germline V CDR1 and CDR2: MNHEY, SVGAGI. CDR3 loop: CASSYVGRSNQPQHF. The DNA of the CDR3 is TGTGCCAGCAGTTACGTGGGGCGAAGCAATCAGCCCCAGCATTTT.

The sample holds a few counts of this clonotype. The J gene is TRBJ1-2, the V gene TRBV19; a possible D gene is TRBD1 (6 bases). Germline CDR1 LNHDA, CDR2 SQIVND (reference sequence). The length of the CDR3 is 13 residues. V was pared by 4 bases and J by 3 bases, with 9 bases between. CDR3 loop: CASSNRQDYGYTF. The DNA of the CDR3 is TGTGCCAGTAGTAATAGACAGGACTATGGCTACACCTTC. Filled out from reference TRBV19 and TRBJ1-2, the complete variable domain reads DGGITQSPKYLFRKEGQNVTLSCEQNLNHDAMYWYRQDPGQGLRLIYYSQIVNDFQKGDIAEGYSVSREKKESFPLTVTSAQKNPTAFYLCASSNRQDYGYTFGSGTRLTVV.

J is TRBJ2-7 and V is TRBV29-1; possible D gene TRBD1, 5 bases. There are 13 residues in the CDR3. Deletions cut 5 bases from V and 4 bases from J, with 15 bases between. Germline V gene data show CDR1 as SQVTM and CDR2 as ANQGSEA. CDR3 protein: CSVLLQGGYEQYF. CDR3 DNA: TGCAGCGTTCTCCTCCAGGGTGGGTACGAGCAGTACTTC.

The chain carries TRBV15 and TRBJ2-1; D is ambiguous. The CDR3 is 14 amino acids. With 7 bases removed from V and 1 base from J, the gap between germline ends came to 11 bases. The germline gives CDR1 LNHNV, CDR2 YYDKDF (reference sequence). CDR3 region: CATKELVSYNEQFF. CDR3 DNA: TGTGCCACCAAGGAATTGGTGTCCTACAATGAGCAGTTCTTC.

This clonotype was counted many times. This sequence joins TRBV6-2 or TRBV6-3 and TRBJ2-3; 7 positions match TRBD2. This CDR3 contains 18 residues. V shed 4 bases and J 4 bases; nucleotides not matched to a gene: 17. CDR1 is MNHEY, CDR2 SVGEGT, per germline. Here the CDR3 DNA reads TGTGCCAGCAGTTCCCTAAGGAGCGGGGTCGCCAGGCCAGATACGCAGTATTTT. Residues: CASSSLRSGVARPDTQYF.

With regard to this clonotype: It may be a read error: a sequence one base away is much more abundant. The chain joins TRBV30 to TRBJ2-1; D gene ambiguous. Germline V lookup: CDR1 GTSNPN, CDR2 SVGIG (reference sequence). The CDR3 covers 12 residues. Trimming pared 5 bases from V and 6 bases from J, leaving 11 bases between. CDR3 nucleotide sequence: TGTGCCTGGGAGGCCCTCCTCAATGAGCAGTTCTTC. Protein product: CAWEALLNEQFF.

This clonotype has ten or more counts. The chain uses TRBV6-1 and TRBJ1-5, with D hard to call. The length of the CDR3 is 12 residues. V lost 6 bases and J lost 2, with 5 bases in between. Per the germline V gene, CDR1 is MNHNS and CDR2 is SASEGT. Here the CDR3 DNA reads TGTGCCAGCAGGGAGGGCAATCAGCCCCAGCATTTT. It is translated as CASREGNQPQHF.

V and J are TRBV6-1 and TRBJ1-6, with D perhaps TRBD1 (5 bases). Germline V CDR1 and CDR2: MNHNS, SASEGT. The ends were cut back, 7 bases at V and 2 bases at J, with 18 bases in the middle. CDR3 length: 17 amino acids. The CDR3 reads CASIDLRVLTYNSPLHF. The CDR3 region has the DNA TGTGCCAGCATCGACCTCAGGGTCCTTACCTATAATTCACCCCTCCACTTT.

V and J are TRBV25-1 and TRBJ1-2; possible D gene TRBD1, 6 bases. The CDR3 is 13 amino acids. CDR1 is MGHDK, CDR2 SYGVNS, per germline. With 8 bases removed from V and 8 bases from J, the gap between germline ends came to 18 bases. The CDR3 DNA reads TGTGCCAGCCGAACGCAGGGGAGTCAAGGCTACACCTTC. It specifies CASRTQGSQGYTF.

Only a few counts were recorded for this clonotype. V gene TRBV29-1 combines with J gene TRBJ1-2, with a possible D match to TRBD1 (6 bases). V dropped 3 bases and J dropped 4 bases, with 12 bases sitting between them. CDR3 length: 13 residues. Germline CDR1 SQVTM, CDR2 ANQGSEA. CDR3: CSVDPGAAYGYTF. The CDR3 nucleotides read TGCAGCGTTGACCCGGGGGCGGCCTATGGCTACACCTTC.